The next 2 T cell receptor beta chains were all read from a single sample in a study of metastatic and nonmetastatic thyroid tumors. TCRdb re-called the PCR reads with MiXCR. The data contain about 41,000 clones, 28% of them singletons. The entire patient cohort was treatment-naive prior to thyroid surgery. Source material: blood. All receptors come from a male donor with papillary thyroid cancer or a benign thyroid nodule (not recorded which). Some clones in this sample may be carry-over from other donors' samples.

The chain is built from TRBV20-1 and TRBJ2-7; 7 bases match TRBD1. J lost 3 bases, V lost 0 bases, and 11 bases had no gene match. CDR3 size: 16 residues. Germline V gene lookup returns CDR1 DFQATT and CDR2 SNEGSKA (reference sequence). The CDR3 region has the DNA TGCAGTGCTAGAGACCCACGTACAGGGGTTTACTACGAGCAGTACTTC. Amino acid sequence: CSARDPRTGVYYEQYF.

The CDR3 loop is CSAWMETQYF. CDR3 coding DNA: TGCAGTGCTTGGATGGAGACCCAGTACTTC. The chain employs TRBV20-1 and TRBJ2-5; D gene ambiguous. Trimming stripped 5 bases from V and 5 bases from J, with 6 bases between. The CDR3 has 10 residues. Germline assignment: CDR1 DFQATT and CDR2 SNEGSKA (reference sequence).